The rows below give T cell receptor beta chains drawn from one sample of a study of a mutant IDH1 vaccine in newly diagnosed glioma. The protocol was immunoSEQ multiplex PCR, while the TCRdb copy is restricted to in-frame clones and leaves out a portion. The table records about 120,000 clones, almost 90% of them present only once. For these TCRs, the target antigens are not known. Sequences were derived from PBMCs, sampled from a glioma patient whose treatment included an IDH1 peptide vaccine. The receptors here all came from a woman between 45 and 65 years old with glioma. CDR3s include the opening cysteine and the closing phenylalanine or tryptophan.

>TRBJ2-5|TRBV11-2
CASSLDQETQYF
>TRBJ1-1|TRBV2
CARGGQGVEAFF
>TRBJ2-2|TRBV6-1
CASNIAVTNTGELFF
>TRBJ2-6|TRBV7-8
CASSLRGRVSGANVLTF
>TRBJ2-7|TRBV27
CASSPGTPYEQYF
>TRBJ2-7|TRBV7-9
CASSHRDKAYEQYF
>TRBJ2-2|TRBV2
CASRVGELFF
>TRBJ1-1|TRBV25-1
CASSEWAFQGSEAFF
>TRBJ2-5|TRBV27
CASSHQETQYF
>TRBJ1-1|TRBV18
CASSPNGQMNTEAFF
>TRBJ2-3|TRBV10-1
CASSESKDTQYF
>TRBJ2-5|TRBV11-2
CASSIGQGAETQYF
>TRBJ2-5|TRBV7-6
CASSSRGAGETQYF
>TRBJ2-2|TRBV30
CAWSEGGLTGELFF
>TRBJ1-1|TRBV6-5
CASTAYRTKNTEAFF